Below, 12 T cell receptor beta chains from the same sample are listed, as sequenced in a study of CD8 T cells in Susac syndrome. cDNA came from about 0.46 to 1 ug RNA primed by random hexamers. TCRdb processed the immunoSEQ multiplex PCR reads anew with MiXCR; each CDR3 protein has one entry. The sample consists of 160,000 or so distinct CDR3 sequences, about 95% of them appearing once. The sequencing sample was made of CD8+ T cells from PBMCs. These receptors were taken from a human donor with multiple sclerosis.

This chain uses TRBV4-1 with TRBJ2-1; no reliable D call. CDR3 length: 14 residues. Germline V gene data show CDR1 as MGHRA and CDR2 as YSYEKL. Trimming left V 1 base short and J 10 bases short, with 14 bases between. The CDR3: CASSQVPAIPEQFF. Written as DNA, the CDR3 is TGCGCCAGCAGCCAAGTCCCAGCCATCCCAGAGCAGTTCTTC.

The chain is built from TRBV29-1 and TRBJ2-1; TRBD1 is a possible D gene (7 bases). CDR1 and CDR2 (germline): SQVTM, ANQGSEA. The CDR3 loop spans 15 amino acids. V lost 6 bases, J lost 4 bases, and 19 bases lay in between. CDR3 nucleotides: TGCAGCGTCGGGGGAGCCGGGACAGATTACAATGAGCAGTTCTTC. Translation: CSVGGAGTDYNEQFF.

V is TRBV28 and J is TRBJ2-5; no clear D. CDR3 length: 15 residues. Germline V gene sequence: CDR1 MDHEN, CDR2 SYDVKM. Between the trimmed V and J ends, which lost 7 bases and 2 bases, there was a span of 17 bases. For the CDR3, the DNA is TGTGCCAGCAACCTGCGGTCGAAACCTCAAGAGACCCAGTACTTC. This codes for CASNLRSKPQETQYF.

The CDR3 reads CASSVGSGGGREQFF. The CDR3 nucleotides read TGTGCCAGCAGCGTAGGTAGCGGGGGGGGCCGGGAGCAGTTCTTC. The chain combines TRBV9 with TRBJ2-1; TRBD2 matches at 11 bases. Germline lookup yields CDR1 SGDLS and CDR2 YYNGEE. The CDR3 is 15 residues long. The V gene end was trimmed by 0 bases and the J gene end by 10 bases; junction bases not matched to a gene: 6.

The CDR3 DNA sequence: TGTGCCAGCAGCCTCGTTAACAGGGGGTTCGAGCAGTACTTC. Translated, it gives CASSLVNRGFEQYF. The genes are TRBV3-1 and TRBJ2-7, with 8 bases that match TRBD1. With V trimmed by 4 bases and J by 6 bases, 8 bases remained unmatched. The CDR3 runs 14 residues. Germline-derived CDR1 and CDR2 are LGHDT and YNNKEL (reference sequence).

The chain links TRBV6-2 or TRBV6-3 to TRBJ2-1; 13 bases match TRBD2. The CDR3 has 17 amino acids. With 5 bases clipped from V and 7 bases from J, the junction kept 11 bases outside the gene matches. CDR1 and CDR2 from the germline V gene are MNHEY and SVGEGT. CDR3 residues: CASSPGLAGASGNEQFF. DNA of the CDR3: TGTGCCAGCAGTCCCGGACTAGCGGGGGCTTCTGGGAATGAGCAGTTCTTC.

V is TRBV9 and J is TRBJ2-1, with D perhaps matching TRBD1 or TRBD2 (6 bases each). The CDR3 covers 13 residues. The germline V gene encodes CDR1 SGDLS and CDR2 YYNGEE. The V end lost 0 bases, the J end lost 10 bases, and 11 bases lay between the germline ends. For the CDR3, the DNA is TGTGCCAGCAGCGTAGTGGGGGCGGGAGAGCAGTTCTTC. It translates to CASSVVGAGEQFF.

The chain has TRBV14 and TRBJ2-1; 7 bases agree with TRBD2. The junction had 7 bases not matched to a gene; V was cut back by 0 bases and J by 8 bases. The CDR3 is 15 amino acids. The germline gives CDR1 SGHDN, CDR2 FVKESK. CDR3 DNA: TGTGCCAGCAGCCAAGATGTGGGAGGGGCGGATGAGCAGTTCTTC. Its translation is CASSQDVGGADEQFF. The full variable domain, rest sourced from reference TRBV14 and TRBJ2-1, is EAGVTQFPSHSVIEKGQTVTLRCDPISGHDNLYWYRRVMGKEIKFLLHFVKESKQDESGMPNNRFLAERTGGTYSTLKVQPAELEDSGVYFCASSQDVGGADEQFFGPGTRLTVL.

V gene TRBV15 combines with J gene TRBJ2-7; possible D gene TRBD1, 5 bases. Germline V gene sequence: CDR1 LNHNV, CDR2 YYDKDF (reference sequence). Trimming removed 1 base at V and 1 base at J, with 8 bases between. CDR3 length: 14 amino acids. The CDR3 coding sequence is TGTGCCACCAGCAGAGGACGGACATCCTACGAGCAGTACTTC. Translation: CATSRGRTSYEQYF.

The gene calls are TRBV29-1 and TRBJ2-7, with a tentative D call TRBD1 (5 bases). Germline-derived CDR1 and CDR2 are SQVTM and ANQGSEA. V lost 6 bases, J lost 4 bases, and 16 bases lay in between. This CDR3 comprises 13 residues. In nucleotides, the CDR3 is TGCAGCGTAAAAACAGGCGATGGGTACGAGCAGTACTTC. It yields the protein CSVKTGDGYEQYF.

J is TRBJ1-1 and V is TRBV7-9; unclear D gene. CDR1 and CDR2 (germline): SEHNR, FQNEAQ (reference sequence). The CDR3 contains 11 residues. The ends were cut back, 8 bases at V and 1 base at J, with 5 bases in the middle. The CDR3 DNA reads as TGTGCCAGCGAAAAGAACACTGAAGCTTTCTTT. This translates into CASEKNTEAFF.

A single count supports this clonotype. This chain uses TRBV29-1 with TRBJ2-1, with no clear D. CDR1 and CDR2 (germline): SQVTM, ANQGSEA. Trimming shortened V by 0 bases and J by 5 bases, and 8 bases separated the two germline ends. The CDR3 loop spans 13 amino acids. The DNA of the CDR3 is TGCAGCGTTGAAGATAGTCAGAACAATGAGCAGTTCTTC. It specifies CSVEDSQNNEQFF.